A selection of T cell receptor beta chains follows, all from one sample in a study of blood T cell repertoires in COVID-19. Sequencing used immunoSEQ multiplex PCR; TCRdb keeps in-frame clones, though not all of them. The data hold approximately 190,000 clones, with roughly 86% observed a single time. What was sequenced was peripheral blood. The receptors derive from a woman in her 70s with active or convalescent COVID-19. CDR3s include the opening cysteine and the closing phenylalanine or tryptophan. D genes are given only for firm matches. Not all rows give a size; the values are once, few, many and, for expanded clones, a class.

- TRBJ2-1 TRBV12-3/TRBV12-4 - TGTGCCAGCTCGTATTACAATGAGCAGTTCTTC CASSYYNEQFF
- TRBJ2-2 TRBV2 - TGTGCCAGCAGTGTGGACAGAAGGAGGACCGGGGAGCTGTTTTTT CASSVDRRRTGELFF
- TRBJ2-7 TRBV11-2 - TGTGCCAGCAGCTTAGGAGGGAGTAGCTCCTACGAGCAGTACTTC CASSLGGSSSYEQYF
TRBD2 TRBJ2-7 TRBV3-1/TRBV3-2 - TGTGCCAGCAGCCCGATATTCAGCAACCCTATAGCGGGCGAGCAGTACTTC CASSPIFSNPIAGEQYF
- TRBJ1-2 TRBV6-6 - TGTGCCAGCAGTTACTCCCACAGAGCATCTAACTATGGCTACACCTTC CASSYSHRASNYGYTF
- TRBJ2-7 TRBV2 - TGTGCCAGCAGTGGACAGGGGAGGGGCGAGCAGTACTTC CASSGQGRGEQYF
TRBD2 TRBJ2-7 TRBV11-2 - TGTGCCAGCAGCTCCCAGTTGAGTAGCGGGAGGAACGAGCAGTACTTC CASSSQLSSGRNEQYF
- TRBJ2-7 TRBV6-6 - TGTGCCAGCAGTTACTCGCAGCGGGCCAACTCCTACGAGCAGTACTTC CASSYSQRANSYEQYF
- TRBJ2-1 TRBV1 - TGCACCAGCAGCCGTTATCGGACTAGTCGCGTCAATGAGCAGTTCTTC CTSSRYRTSRVNEQFF
TRBD2 TRBJ2-3 TRBV24-1 - TGTGCCACCAGTGAACCCGGGACTAGCGGCACAGATACGCAGTATTTT CATSEPGTSGTDTQYF
TRBD1 TRBJ1-1 TRBV10-3 - TGTGCCATCAGTGACCGACAGGGTGAGACTGAAGCTTTCTTT CAISDRQGETEAFF
TRBD1 TRBJ1-5 TRBV28 - TGTGCCAGCAGATTTGGGACAGCTAGCAATCAGCCCCAGCATTTT CASRFGTASNQPQHF
TRBD1 TRBJ2-7 TRBV11-1 - TGTGCCAGCAGCCCCCGACAGGGGGACTACGAGCAGTACTTC CASSPRQGDYEQYF
- TRBJ1-1 TRBV5-5 once TGTGCCAGCAGCCTACGTCCCGCGACAGAGAACACTGAAGCTTTCTTT CASSLRPATENTEAFF
- TRBJ1-3 TRBV4-1 - TGCGCCAGCAGCCACCTTTACTACTCTGGAAACACCATATATTTT CASSHLYYSGNTIYF
- TRBJ1-5 TRBV5-5 - TGTGCCAGCAGCTTGAACAGGGAGGGGTATCAGCCCCAGCATTTT CASSLNREGYQPQHF
- TRBJ2-7 TRBV28 - TGTGCCAGCAGTTTAGACAGAGTTCACGAGCAGTACTTC CASSLDRVHEQYF
TRBD2 TRBJ2-3 TRBV9 - TGTGCCAGCAGCGTCGCGGGAGGGCGTGGCACAGATACGCAGTATTTT CASSVAGGRGTDTQYF
- TRBJ2-3 TRBV4-2 - TGTGCCAGCAGCCAAGATTTTCTACGCACAGATACGCAGTATTTT CASSQDFLRTDTQYF
- TRBJ1-2 TRBV7-2 - TGTGCCAGCAGCCCTGGGTCGGGGGTGAACTATGGCTACACCTTC CASSPGSGVNYGYTF
TRBD2 TRBJ2-1 TRBV4-1 once TGCGCCAGCAGCCAAGTGGGGGGGAACAACAATGAGCAGTTCTTC CASSQVGGNNNEQFF
TRBD2 TRBJ2-7 TRBV4-1 - TGCGCCAGCAGCCGAACCGGGACTAGTTTCTACGAGCAGTACTTC CASSRTGTSFYEQYF
- TRBJ1-1 TRBV6-4 - TGTGCCAGCAAGAGCGACAGGTTCGACACTGAAGCTTTCTTT CASKSDRFDTEAFF
- TRBJ1-6 TRBV5-1 medium-sized TGCGCCAGCAGATCCGGGACATACGATAATTCACCCCTCCACTTT CASRSGTYDNSPLHF
TRBD2 TRBJ2-1 TRBV20-1 - TGCAGTGCTAGTTCCCGGACTAGCGGGAAGGTGGGGGTTTTTTACAATGAGCAGTTCTTC CSASSRTSGKVGVFYNEQFF
TRBD2 TRBJ2-7 TRBV10-1 - TGCGCCAGCAGTTATAGTTTGGCGGGAGGAGGTACCTACGAGCAGTACTTC CASSYSLAGGGTYEQYF
TRBD2 TRBJ2-1 TRBV11-2 - TGTGCCAGCAGCTTAGTAGCGGGAGTGAACAATGAGCAGTTCTTC CASSLVAGVNNEQFF
TRBD2 TRBJ2-4 TRBV10-3 - TGTGCCAGCTCGGTTGGGGGGGTCCAAAACATTCAGTACTTC CASSVGGVQNIQYF